This TCR beta chain was sequenced during a study of CD8 T cells in Susac syndrome. An amount of RNA that ranged from 0.5 to 1 ug was reverse transcribed with random hexamers. TCRdb re-derived calls from the immunoSEQ multiplex PCR reads in MiXCR, one entry per CDR3 protein. Of 65,000 to 80,000 distinct CDR3 sequences in the sample, 91% were seen once. The CDR3 contains 14 residues. Per germline, CDR1 MNHEY and CDR2 SMNVEV (reference sequence). Germline trimming cut 4 bases from V and 4 bases from J; bases unmatched to any gene: 2. Sequencing targeted TCR beta in T cells from blood (CD8+ and CD4+). The chain carries TRBV27 and TRBJ2-1, with 9 bases that match TRBD2. Input material: CD8+ T cells from PBMCs. The receptor was isolated from a human donor with multiple sclerosis. The CDR3 is CASSWGLAYNEQFF. In DNA, the CDR3 is TGTGCCAGCAGTTGGGGACTAGCTTACAATGAGCAGTTCTTC.